This TCR beta chain appears in the sequencing data of a study of T cell repertoires in cytomegalovirus infection. Study as a whole: HLA-B-restricted CMV epitopes that are well studied, plus recently identified HLA-C-restricted ones, were used by the study. Public TCR beta signatures provided an indication of both CMV infection and a matching HLA type.

In TCRdb, the reads were re-called with MiXCR into one record per CDR3 protein. The sample holds a few hundred thousand distinct CDR3 sequences, 20% to 25% seen once. Findings of the study overall: The ex vivo response showed dominance by HLA-C-restricted CMV-specific TCR beta clonotypes.

About this clonotype: Its antigen is not identified.

The CDR3 length is 15 residues. Germline CDR1 and CDR2: KGHDR and SFDVKD. V was pared by 0 bases and J by 5 bases, with 12 bases between. The receptor's source is a human donor in good health (CMV status not recorded). Some clones in this sample may be carry-over from other donors' samples. V is TRBV24-1 and J is TRBJ2-5, with no clear D. The specimen comprised cultured PBMCs, sampled from culture after CMV antigen stimulation. CDR3 coding DNA: TGTGCCACCAGTGATTTGCGGCAGATGACGGAGACCCAGTACTTC. It yields the protein CATSDLRQMTETQYF.